Given below is one TCR beta chain in context. The sample holds other DNA sequences that translate to the same CDR3. This sample is drawn from a study of blood T cell repertoires in COVID-19. Study-level background: Researchers got acute and convalescent COVID-19 samples from the United States, Italy and Spain. T cells, B-cell-depleted T cells, or PBMCs provided the cDNA or gDNA that served as material.

Original data processing: Cell counts per sample came from amplifying reference gene primers. Measured with immunoSEQ multiplex PCR; TCRdb has only the in-frame clones, and not every one. V, J and clone size derive from that table, while D and trimming were established from the DNA sequence. The profile shows about 270,000 clones, 65% to 90% of them singletons. A Seattle source enrolled patients during active infection and followed them longitudinally. The V end lost 2 bases, the J end lost 7 bases, and 12 bases lay between the germline ends. Germline assignment: CDR1 MNHEY and CDR2 SVGAGI. The CDR3 extends over 15 amino acids.

Specimen: peripheral blood. The receptor's source is a woman in her 70s with COVID-19, enrolled during active disease. The genes are TRBV6-5 and TRBJ1-6; TRBD1 is a possible D gene (6 bases). The CDR3 loop is CASSYADSQNSPLHF. The CDR3 coding sequence is TGTGCCAGCAGTTACGCGGACAGCCAAAATTCACCCCTCCACTTT.